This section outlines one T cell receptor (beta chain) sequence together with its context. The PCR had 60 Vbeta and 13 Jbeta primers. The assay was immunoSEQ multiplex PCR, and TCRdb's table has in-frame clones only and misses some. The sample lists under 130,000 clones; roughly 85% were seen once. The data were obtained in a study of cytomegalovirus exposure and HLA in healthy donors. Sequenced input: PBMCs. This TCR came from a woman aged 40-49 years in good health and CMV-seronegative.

In DNA form, the CDR3 reads TGTGCCAGCAGTTTATCTACGGGACAGCCAAACTATGGCTACACCTTC. Residues: CASSLSTGQPNYGYTF. V and J are TRBV28 and TRBJ1-2, with 7 nucleotides matching TRBD1. Germline V gene data show CDR1 as MDHEN and CDR2 as SYDVKM. J gave up 2 bases and V 1 base, and 7 bases lay outside the gene matches. This CDR3 comprises 16 residues.